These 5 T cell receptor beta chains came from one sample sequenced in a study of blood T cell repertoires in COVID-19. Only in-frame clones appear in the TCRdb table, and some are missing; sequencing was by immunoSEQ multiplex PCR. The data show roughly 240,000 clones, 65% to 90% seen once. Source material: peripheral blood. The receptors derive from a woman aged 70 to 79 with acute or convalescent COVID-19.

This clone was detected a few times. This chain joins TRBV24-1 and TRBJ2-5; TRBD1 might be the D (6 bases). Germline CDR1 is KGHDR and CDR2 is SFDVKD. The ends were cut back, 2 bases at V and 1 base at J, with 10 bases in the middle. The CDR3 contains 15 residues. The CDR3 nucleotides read TGTGCCACCAGTGATTGGACAGTAACCCAAGAGACCCAGTACTTC. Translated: CATSDWTVTQETQYF.

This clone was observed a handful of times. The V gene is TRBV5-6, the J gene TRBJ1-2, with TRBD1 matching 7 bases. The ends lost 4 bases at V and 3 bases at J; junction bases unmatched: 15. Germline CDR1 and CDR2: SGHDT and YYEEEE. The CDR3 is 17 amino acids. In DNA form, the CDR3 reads TGTGCCAGCAGCCCGACCGGGACAGTCTTAAGGGACTATGGCTACACCTTC. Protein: CASSPTGTVLRDYGYTF.

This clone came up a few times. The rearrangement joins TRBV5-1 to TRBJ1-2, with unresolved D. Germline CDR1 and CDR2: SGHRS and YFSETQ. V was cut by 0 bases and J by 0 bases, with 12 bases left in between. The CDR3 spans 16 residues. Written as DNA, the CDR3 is TGCGCCAGCAGCTTGGGGAGAGGGTTAGCTAACTATGGCTACACCTTC. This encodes CASSLGRGLANYGYTF.

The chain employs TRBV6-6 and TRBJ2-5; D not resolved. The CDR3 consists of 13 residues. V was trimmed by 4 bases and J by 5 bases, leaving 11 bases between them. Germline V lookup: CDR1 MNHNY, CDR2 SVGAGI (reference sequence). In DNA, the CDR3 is TGTGCCAGCAGTTCCTTTTTGAGGGAGACCCAGTACTTC. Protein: CASSSFLRETQYF.

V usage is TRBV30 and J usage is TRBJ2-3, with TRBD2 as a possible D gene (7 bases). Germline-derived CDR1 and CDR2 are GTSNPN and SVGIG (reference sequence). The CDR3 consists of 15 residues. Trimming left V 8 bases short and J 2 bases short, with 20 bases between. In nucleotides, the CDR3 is TGTGCCGGGGGGCTTCTAGCGGACTACACAGATACGCAGTATTTT. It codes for CAGGLLADYTDTQYF.